This T cell receptor beta chain was recovered during a study of blood T cell repertoires in COVID-19. How the authors handled the data: For nucleated cells, counts were estimated from reference gene primer amplification. TCRdb keeps only in-frame clones here, not all; method: immunoSEQ multiplex PCR. The V and J calls and the clone size are those of that table, but D and trimming were determined from the DNA. The sample has some 64,000 clones; around 76% are singletons. The TCR sequence derives from a human donor in a cohort sampled during active COVID-19. The sample taken for sequencing was peripheral blood.

The CDR3 loop reads CASSVGTGAYEQYF. CDR3 sequence (DNA): TGTGCCAGCAGCGTAGGGACAGGGGCTTACGAGCAGTACTTC. The chain employs TRBV9 and TRBJ2-7; 9 bases are a match to TRBD1. V shed 0 bases, J shed 4 bases, and the junction held 2 bases outside the gene matches. The CDR3 sequence is 14 residues long. The germline V gene has CDR1 SGDLS and CDR2 YYNGEE.